The 27 T cell receptor beta chains listed next were all sequenced from one sample in a study of cytomegalovirus exposure and HLA in healthy donors. PCR employed 60 Vbeta and 13 Jbeta primers. The table came from immunoSEQ multiplex PCR; TCRdb's copy has only in-frame clones and leaves some out. The sample shows 150,000 to 200,000 clones, around 80% of them seen only once. The sequencing sample was made of PBMCs. These receptors came from a woman in her 30s in good health and CMV-seropositive.

V usage is TRBV6-1 and J usage is TRBJ2-7, with 11 bases fitting TRBD2. Germline-derived CDR1 and CDR2 are MNHNS and SASEGT. The length of the CDR3 is 16 residues. With V trimmed by 4 bases and J by 1 base, 6 bases remained unmatched. The CDR3 region is CASSVASGGRSYEQYF. The CDR3 nucleotides are TGTGCCAGCAGTGTGGCTAGCGGGGGGAGGTCCTACGAGCAGTACTTC.

V is TRBV2 and J is TRBJ1-1; D remains unclear. CDR1 is SNHLY and CDR2 is FYNNEI in the germline V gene. Trimming took off 7 bases at V and 0 bases at J, with 9 bases between the two ends. The CDR3 runs 13 residues. This CDR3 is CASTKQLNTEAFF. CDR3 in DNA: TGTGCCAGCACTAAACAGCTGAACACTGAAGCTTTCTTT.

CDR3 sequence: CASSPGQVTGELFF. For the CDR3, the DNA is TGTGCCAGCAGTCCGGGACAGGTCACCGGGGAGCTGTTTTTT. The rearrangement links TRBV6-6 to TRBJ2-2, with 8 nucleotides matching TRBD1. The CDR3 has 14 amino acids. With V trimmed by 5 bases and J by 4 bases, 3 bases remained unmatched. Per the germline V gene, CDR1 is MNHNY and CDR2 is SVGAGI (reference sequence).

This clone came up a few times. This chain joins TRBV4-1 and TRBJ1-1; 7 nucleotides agree with TRBD1. The CDR3 loop spans 15 amino acids. Germline loops: CDR1 MGHRA, CDR2 YSYEKL. V shed 2 bases, J shed 1 base, and the junction held 4 bases outside the gene matches. In DNA, the CDR3 is TGCGCCAGCAGCCAAACCAGGGACAGGAACACTGAAGCTTTCTTT. It encodes CASSQTRDRNTEAFF.

The chain links TRBV29-1 to TRBJ2-1; possible D gene TRBD1, 7 bases. Trimming took 3 bases from V and 3 from J, leaving 18 bases between them. The CDR3 has 16 residues. Germline V gives CDR1 SQVTM, CDR2 ANQGSEA. As DNA, the CDR3 is TGCAGCGTTGATCAGGGGGACTCATCGGTCTACAATGAGCAGTTCTTC. Protein: CSVDQGDSSVYNEQFF.

The J gene is TRBJ1-1, the V gene TRBV9, with no clear D. Trimming pared 3 bases from V and 0 bases from J, leaving 9 bases between. Germline V lookup: CDR1 SGDLS, CDR2 YYNGEE. CDR3 length: 14 residues. In DNA, the CDR3 is TGTGCCAGCAGCGCCGCCGGGGTGAACACTGAAGCTTTCTTT. It codes for CASSAAGVNTEAFF.

The J gene is TRBJ1-2, the V gene TRBV5-6, with 7 bases lining up with TRBD1. Germline CDR1 reads SGHDT; CDR2 reads YYEEEE. V gave up 2 bases and J gave up 7 bases; unmatched junction bases: 11. CDR3 size: 15 residues. The CDR3 nucleotides are TGTGCCAGCAGCTTTAACAGGGGATCTGGCTCTGGCTACACCTTC. It encodes CASSFNRGSGSGYTF. The entire variable domain, with the rest obtained from reference TRBV5-6 and TRBJ1-2, is as follows: DAGVTQSPTHLIKTRGQQVTLRCSPKSGHDTVSWYQQALGQGPQFIFQYYEEEERQRGNFPDRFSGHQFPNYSSELNVNALLLGDSALYLCASSFNRGSGSGYTFGSGTRLTVV.

The chain uses TRBV5-6 and TRBJ2-3; D not certain. This CDR3 spans 15 amino acids. V lost 0 bases, J lost 3 bases, and 11 bases lay in between. CDR1 and CDR2 (germline): SGHDT, YYEEEE. CDR3 DNA sequence: TGTGCCAGCAGCTTGGGTCGAACGAGTACAGATACGCAGTATTTT. It is translated as CASSLGRTSTDTQYF.

The chain carries TRBV2 and TRBJ2-5; TRBD1 matches at 7 bases. V lost 6 bases to trimming and J lost 2 bases; unmatched junction nucleotides: 12. Germline CDR1 SNHLY, CDR2 FYNNEI. This CDR3 has 16 residues. CDR3 nucleotides: TGTGCCAGCAGCTCAACAGGGGTTCCACCGCAAGAGACCCAGTACTTC. Amino acids: CASSSTGVPPQETQYF. Full variable domain (missing parts from reference TRBV2 and TRBJ2-5): EPEVTQTPSHQVTQMGQEVILRCVPISNHLYFYWYRQILGQKVEFLVSFYNNEISEKSEIFDDQFSVERPDGSNFTLKIRSTKLEDSAMYFCASSSTGVPPQETQYFGPGTRLLVL.

The V gene is TRBV5-4, the J gene TRBJ1-2, with 7 bases lining up with TRBD1. Germline CDR1 SGHNT, CDR2 YYREEE (reference sequence). This CDR3 has 17 residues. With 2 bases clipped from V and 5 bases from J, the junction kept 15 bases outside the gene matches. CDR3 loop: CASSLGGGGNALYGYTF. The DNA of the CDR3 is TGTGCCAGCAGCTTAGGTGGAGGGGGCAATGCCCTATATGGCTACACCTTC.

The V and J genes are TRBV28 and TRBJ1-1; D might be TRBD1 (6 bases). The CDR3 is made up of 12 amino acids. The germline gives CDR1 MDHEN, CDR2 SYDVKM. V lost 10 bases and J 5 bases, leaving 14 bases between the germline ends. CDR3 in amino acids: CATGTFGTEAFF. CDR3 sequence (DNA): TGTGCCACCGGGACATTCGGGACTGAAGCTTTCTTT.

The CDR3 DNA reads TGCGCCAGCAGCACTAGCGGGTCTAGCACAGATACGCAGTATTTT. Translating gives CASSTSGSSTDTQYF. V usage is TRBV5-1 and J usage is TRBJ2-3, with 9 bases matching TRBD2. Per the germline V gene, CDR1 is SGHRS and CDR2 is YFSETQ. The CDR3 consists of 15 residues. V dropped 4 bases and J dropped 0; count of bases not matched to a gene: 3.

This chain connects TRBV6-5 to TRBJ1-5, with 7 bases identical to TRBD1. Trimming took 5 bases from V and 7 from J; bases not matched to a gene: 8. The CDR3 length is 14 residues. Germline V gene sequence: CDR1 MNHEY, CDR2 SVGAGI. CDR3 sequence (DNA): TGTGCCAGCAGTATGGACAGGCAATGGCAGCCCCAGCATTTT. Its protein is CASSMDRQWQPQHF.

The chain couples TRBV2 to TRBJ1-1; 7 nucleotides agree with TRBD1. The germline V gene has CDR1 SNHLY and CDR2 FYNNEI. V trimming: 3 bases; J trimming: 0 bases; junction bases outside the gene matches: 1. The CDR3 spans 14 residues. The CDR3 loop is CASSETGMNTEAFF. DNA for the CDR3: TGTGCCAGCAGTGAGACAGGGATGAACACTGAAGCTTTCTTT.

The chain links TRBV10-3 to TRBJ1-2, with TRBD1 matching 9 bases. Germline CDR1 ENHRY, CDR2 SYGVKD. V gave up 10 bases and J gave up 5 bases; unmatched junction bases: 8. The CDR3 extends over 13 amino acids. The CDR3 sequence is CATERDREYGYTF. CDR3 nucleotide sequence: TGTGCCACCGAGCGGGACAGGGAATATGGCTACACCTTC.

The chain is built from TRBV18 and TRBJ2-4, with D maybe TRBD1 (5 bases). Looked up from germline, CDR1 is KGHSH and CDR2 is LQKENI. The CDR3 runs 13 residues. V shed 3 bases and J shed 6 bases, with 9 bases lying between them. In DNA, the CDR3 is TGTGCCAGCTCACCGCCAGACAGAAACATTCAGTACTTC. This gives the protein CASSPPDRNIQYF.

The chain combines TRBV11-2 with TRBJ1-1, with 7 nucleotides matching TRBD1. In germline, CDR1 is SGHAT, CDR2 FQNNGV. Unmatched junction bases numbered 4, after V lost 2 bases and J lost 7 bases. The CDR3 contains 13 residues. CDR3 residues: CASSLRRQGEAFF. For the CDR3, the DNA is TGTGCCAGCAGCTTAAGGCGACAGGGTGAAGCTTTCTTT.

The chain combines TRBV27 with TRBJ2-7; TRBD2 agrees at 13 bases. The CDR3 loop spans 15 amino acids. The ends lost 4 bases at V and 5 bases at J; junction bases unmatched: 5. Germline V gene lookup returns CDR1 MNHEY and CDR2 SMNVEV (reference sequence). CDR3 residues: CASSYGLAGEDEQYF. CDR3 bases: TGTGCCAGCAGTTACGGACTAGCGGGGGAGGACGAGCAGTACTTC.

The chain couples TRBV28 to TRBJ2-1; the D gene is possibly TRBD1 (5 bases). This CDR3 region has 15 residues. With 6 bases removed from V and 2 bases from J, the gap between germline ends came to 14 bases. Germline V CDR1 and CDR2: MDHEN, SYDVKM. Here the CDR3 reads CASSSTVTPYNEQFF. In nucleotides, the CDR3 is TGTGCCAGCAGCTCGACAGTCACCCCCTACAATGAGCAGTTCTTC.

In its sample, this clone was seen a few times. The chain couples TRBV30 to TRBJ2-7; 9 bases are shared with TRBD2. CDR1 is GTSNPN, CDR2 SVGIG, per germline (reference sequence). V dropped 2 bases and J dropped 0; count of bases not matched to a gene: 8. The CDR3 consists of 16 residues. CDR3 bases: TGTGCCTGGAGTTTAGGGCTAGCGGGACCCTCCTACGAGCAGTACTTC. This sequence encodes CAWSLGLAGPSYEQYF.

CDR3 in amino acids: CASSQGTGGDAFF. CDR3 sequence (DNA): TGCGCCAGCAGCCAGGGGACAGGGGGGGACGCTTTCTTT. The chain uses TRBV5-1 and TRBJ1-1; 11 nucleotides line up with TRBD1. After removal of 4 bases from V and 11 bases from J, the junction contained 7 bases not matched to a gene. The CDR3 runs to 13 residues. In germline, CDR1 is SGHRS, CDR2 YFSETQ.

This clone was seen more than once but under ten times. V is TRBV16 and J is TRBJ2-7; 7 bases match TRBD2. Germline trimming cut 4 bases from V and 0 bases from J; bases unmatched to any gene: 6. The germline CDR1 and CDR2 sequences are KGHSY and FQNENV. The CDR3 contains 15 residues. The CDR3, as DNA: TGTGCCAGCAGCCGGACTGCGGGGGTCTCCTACGAGCAGTACTTC. Translating it yields CASSRTAGVSYEQYF.

The V call is TRBV19, the J call TRBJ1-1; D not resolved. Trimming left V 5 bases short and J 11 bases short, with 15 bases between. The CDR3 is made up of 12 amino acids. Germline CDR1 LNHDA, CDR2 SQIVND (reference sequence). The CDR3 here is CASSPPAWRAFF. The CDR3 nucleotides are TGTGCCAGTAGTCCCCCCGCCTGGCGGGCTTTCTTT.

V is TRBV6-1 and J is TRBJ1-5; D is undetermined. This CDR3 has 13 amino acids. The germline gives CDR1 MNHNS, CDR2 SASEGT. V was clipped by 5 bases and J by 6 bases, with 11 bases between them. As DNA, the CDR3 is TGTGCCAGCAGTTTCGCTGCTAGTCAGCCCCAGCATTTT. Its translation is CASSFAASQPQHF.

This clone was observed a few times. The chain recombines TRBV2 with TRBJ1-1; D possibly corresponds to TRBD1 (5 bases). Trimming shortened V by 6 bases and J by 2 bases, and 10 bases separated the two germline ends. CDR1 is SNHLY and CDR2 is FYNNEI in the germline V gene. The CDR3 sequence is 13 residues long. CDR3 amino acids: CASRAGFNTEAFF. In nucleotides, the CDR3 is TGTGCCAGCAGGGCAGGGTTCAACACTGAAGCTTTCTTT.

CDR3 coding DNA: TGTGCCAGTTCCCGACTAGCGGGGGGGCTGAACACCGGGGAGCTGTTTTTT. Its protein is CASSRLAGGLNTGELFF. The chain has TRBV19 and TRBJ2-2; 14 bases fit TRBD2. With V trimmed by 8 bases and J by 1 base, 6 bases remained unmatched. Looked up from germline, CDR1 is LNHDA and CDR2 is SQIVND (reference sequence). This CDR3 comprises 17 residues.

The chain uses TRBV6-5 and TRBJ2-7; 12 nucleotides line up with TRBD2. Germline V CDR1 and CDR2: MNHEY, SVGAGI. V was clipped by 0 bases and J by 4 bases; unmatched bases: 4. This CDR3 has 16 residues. CDR3: CASSYSGLAGPYEQYF. For the CDR3, the DNA is TGTGCCAGCAGTTACTCGGGACTAGCGGGCCCTTACGAGCAGTACTTC.